This T cell receptor beta chain comes out of a study of CD8 T cells in Susac syndrome. Study findings and constraints: As the study acknowledged, the number of individuals in its TCR sequencing and HLA analysis was relatively small.

It was with random hexamers that about 0.45 to 1 ug RNA was reverse transcribed. An immunoSEQ multiplex PCR generated amplified TCR beta CDR3 products spanning 54 Vbeta and 13 Jbeta. MiXCR, applied by TCRdb to the immunoSEQ multiplex PCR reads, yields one record per CDR3 protein. The sample yields about 210,000 distinct CDR3 sequences, 95% seen once. Per the germline V gene, CDR1 is MGHRA and CDR2 is YSYEKL. V lost 0 bases to trimming and J lost 7 bases, with 15 bases between them. This CDR3 has 15 amino acids. The sequenced target, TCR beta, came from blood CD8+ and CD4+ T cells. Treatment-naive patients with stable or active relapsing-remitting disease served as multiple sclerosis controls. To note about this clonotype: Its antigen remains unidentified.

The chain joins TRBV4-1 to TRBJ2-5; D might be TRBD2 (5 bases). Material: CD4+ T cells from PBMCs. The source of this sequence is a human donor with multiple sclerosis. This CDR3 is CASSQDWPVAGTQYF. In DNA form, the CDR3 reads TGCGCCAGCAGCCAAGATTGGCCCGTGGCGGGGACCCAGTACTTC.